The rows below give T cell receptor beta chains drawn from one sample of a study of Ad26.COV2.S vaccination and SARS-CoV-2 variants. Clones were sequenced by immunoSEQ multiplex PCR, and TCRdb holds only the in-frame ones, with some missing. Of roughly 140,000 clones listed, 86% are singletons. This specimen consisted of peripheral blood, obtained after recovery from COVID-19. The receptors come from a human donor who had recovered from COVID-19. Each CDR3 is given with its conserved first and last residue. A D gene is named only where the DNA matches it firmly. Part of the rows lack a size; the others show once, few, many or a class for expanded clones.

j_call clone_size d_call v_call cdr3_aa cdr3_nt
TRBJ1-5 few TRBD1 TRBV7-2 CASSVQGSSNQPQHF TGTGCCAGCAGCGTACAGGGGAGTAGCAATCAGCCCCAGCATTTT
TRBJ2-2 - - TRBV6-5 CASAPGQYTGELFF TGTGCCAGCGCTCCAGGGCAATACACCGGGGAGCTGTTTTTT
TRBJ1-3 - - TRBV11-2 CASSDVSSGNTIYF TGTGCCAGCAGCGATGTCAGCTCTGGAAACACCATATATTTT
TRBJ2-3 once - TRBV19 CASSPVAGGADTQYF TGTGCCAGTAGTCCTGTTGCGGGTGGTGCAGATACGCAGTATTTT
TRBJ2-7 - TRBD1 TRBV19 CASSRTGREQYF TGTGCCAGTAGTAGGACAGGTAGAGAGCAGTACTTC
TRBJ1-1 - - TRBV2 CASSGLLGNTEAFF TGTGCCAGCAGTGGGTTATTGGGGAACACTGAAGCTTTCTTT
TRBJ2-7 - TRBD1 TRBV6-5 CASSWQSGTGKIEQYF TGTGCCAGCAGTTGGCAGAGCGGGACAGGGAAGATCGAGCAGTACTTC
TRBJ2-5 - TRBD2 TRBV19 CASSIGVGLAVQETQYF TGTGCCAGTAGTATAGGGGTGGGACTAGCGGTTCAAGAGACCCAGTACTTC
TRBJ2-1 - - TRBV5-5 CASSLATGSYNEQFF TGTGCCAGCAGCTTGGCGACCGGCTCCTACAATGAGCAGTTCTTC
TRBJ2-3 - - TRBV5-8 CATTRDTQYF TGTGCCACCACTCGAGATACGCAGTATTTT
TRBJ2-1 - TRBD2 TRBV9 CASSVAPVAILAGGPDEQFF TGTGCCAGCAGCGTAGCTCCAGTTGCGATACTAGCGGGGGGGCCCGATGAGCAGTTCTTC
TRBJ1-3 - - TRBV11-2 CASSSTEESSGNTIYF TGTGCCAGCAGCTCTACCGAGGAAAGCTCTGGAAACACCATATATTTT
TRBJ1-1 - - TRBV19 CASSLGRLNTEAFF TGTGCCAGTAGTCTGGGACGGCTGAACACTGAAGCTTTCTTT
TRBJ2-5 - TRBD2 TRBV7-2 CASSGLGGTMKTQYF TGTGCCAGCAGCGGGCTTGGTGGGACTATGAAGACCCAGTACTTC
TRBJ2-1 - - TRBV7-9 CASSLSTAHEQFF TGTGCCAGCAGCTTATCAACAGCCCACGAGCAGTTCTTC
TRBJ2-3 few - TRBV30 CAWRRSDTLWTDTQYF TGTGCCTGGAGACGATCTGACACCTTGTGGACAGATACGCAGTATTTT
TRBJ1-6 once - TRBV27 CASSPLGPQLALHF TGTGCCAGCAGCCCCCTCGGGCCTCAATTGGCCCTCCACTTT
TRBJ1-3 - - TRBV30 CAWTGAGNTIYF TGTGCCTGGACAGGGGCAGGAAACACCATATATTTT
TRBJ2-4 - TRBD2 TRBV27 CASSSIGGGKNIQYF TGTGCCAGCAGTTCCATTGGGGGGGGCAAAAACATTCAGTACTTC
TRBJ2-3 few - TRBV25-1 CASMPGVMTDTQYF TGTGCCAGCATGCCAGGGGTTATGACAGATACGCAGTATTTT
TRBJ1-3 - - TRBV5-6 CASSSKTWEGNTIYF TGTGCCAGCAGCTCGAAAACCTGGGAAGGAAACACCATATATTTT
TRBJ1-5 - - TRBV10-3 CAISESGPPRPQHF TGTGCCATCAGTGAGTCAGGGCCACCGAGGCCCCAGCATTTT
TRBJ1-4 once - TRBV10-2 CASRDKRLTEKLFF TGCGCCTCCCGGGACAAACGACTCACTGAAAAACTGTTTTTT
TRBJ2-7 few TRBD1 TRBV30 CAWSGGIGQGFEQYF TGTGCCTGGAGTGGAGGGATTGGACAGGGATTCGAGCAGTACTTC
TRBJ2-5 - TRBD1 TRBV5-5 CASSLRTGPEETQYF TGTGCCAGCAGCTTGAGGACAGGGCCGGAGGAGACCCAGTACTTC
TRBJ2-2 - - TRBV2 CASRKGGPELFF TGTGCCAGCAGGAAAGGGGGGCCGGAGCTGTTTTTT
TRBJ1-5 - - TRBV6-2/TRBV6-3 CASSKHRAQHF TGTGCCAGCAGTAAACATCGGGCCCAGCATTTT
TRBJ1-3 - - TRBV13 CASTRGTGNTIYF TGTGCCAGCACAAGAGGCACTGGAAACACCATATATTTT
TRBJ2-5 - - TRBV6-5 CAVGLRTSNQYF TGTGCCGTGGGCCTCAGAACCTCTAACCAGTACTTC
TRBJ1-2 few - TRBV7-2 CASSLITAYGYTF TGTGCCAGCAGCTTAATAACAGCCTATGGCTACACCTTC
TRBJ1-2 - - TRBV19 CASSFYYGYTF TGTGCCAGCAGTTTTTACTATGGCTACACCTTC
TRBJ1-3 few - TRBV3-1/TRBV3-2 CASTKPGPGNTIYF TGTGCCAGCACCAAACCTGGACCTGGAAACACCATATATTTT
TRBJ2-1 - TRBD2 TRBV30 CAWSRGLTNNEQFF TGTGCCTGGAGTCGGGGACTAACCAACAATGAGCAGTTCTTC
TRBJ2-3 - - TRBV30 CAWSVRADTQYF TGTGCCTGGAGTGTACGGGCAGATACGCAGTATTTT
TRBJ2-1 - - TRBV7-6 CASSFEYNEQFF TGTGCCAGCAGCTTTGAGTACAATGAGCAGTTCTTC
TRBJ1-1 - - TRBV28 CASSLRGIDTEAFF TGTGCCAGCAGTTTAAGGGGTATTGACACTGAAGCTTTCTTT
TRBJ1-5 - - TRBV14 CASSEGGGDQPQHF TGTGCCAGCAGCGAAGGGGGGGGCGATCAGCCCCAGCATTTT
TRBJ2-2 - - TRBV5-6 CASSSRFGARNTGELFF TGTGCCAGCAGCTCCCGCTTCGGGGCCAGGAACACCGGGGAGCTGTTTTTT
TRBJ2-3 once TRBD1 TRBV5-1 CASSLQGSDTQYF TGCGCCAGCAGCCTACAGGGGTCGGATACGCAGTATTTT
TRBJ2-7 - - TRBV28 CASKDYEQYF TGTGCCAGCAAGGACTACGAGCAGTACTTC
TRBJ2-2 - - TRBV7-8 CASSRIKGKIGELFF TGTGCCAGCAGCCGAATTAAGGGGAAGATCGGGGAGCTGTTTTTT
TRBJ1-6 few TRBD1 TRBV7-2 CASSPNPGTVNNSPLHF TGTGCCAGCAGCCCTAATCCCGGGACAGTAAATAATTCACCCCTCCACTTT
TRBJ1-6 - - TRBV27 CASSWAGEDYNSPLHF TGTGCCAGCAGTTGGGCCGGGGAGGACTATAATTCACCCCTCCACTTT
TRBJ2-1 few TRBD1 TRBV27 CASSRQGAYNEQFF TGTGCCAGCAGTAGACAGGGGGCCTACAATGAGCAGTTCTTC
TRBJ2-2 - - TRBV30 CAWSVLGHRAGELFF TGTGCCTGGAGTGTACTTGGTCATCGGGCCGGGGAGCTGTTTTTT
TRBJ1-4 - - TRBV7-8 CASSTHGGKNEKLFF TGTGCCAGCAGCACTCACGGGGGCAAAAATGAAAAACTGTTTTTT